Listed below are T cell receptor beta chains from one sample, sequenced in a study of blood T cell repertoires in COVID-19. Generated by immunoSEQ multiplex PCR, the TCRdb table keeps only in-frame clones and is missing some. The profile shows about 230,000 clones, around four fifths of them singletons. Sequencing was performed on peripheral blood. The receptors come from a middle-aged man with acute or convalescent COVID-19. Each CDR3 is given with its conserved first and last residue. Each record gives: V gene, J gene, D gene, clone size, CDR3 DNA, CDR3 protein. The D gene is left open where the match is weak. Only part of the rows carry a size: once, few, many, or a class if the clone is expanded.

>TRBV9|TRBJ2-1|TRBD2|NA
TGTGCCAGCAGCGCAGGACTAGCCTCCTTTTACAATGAGCAGTTCTTC
CASSAGLASFYNEQFF
>TRBV14|TRBJ1-6|NA|NA
TGTGCCAGCAGCCAAGAACAGGCAACACCCCTCCACTTT
CASSQEQATPLHF
>TRBV9|TRBJ2-2|TRBD2|few
TGTGCCAGCAGCGCCACTAGCGGGTCGAACACCGGGGAGCTGTTTTTT
CASSATSGSNTGELFF
>TRBV19|TRBJ2-7|NA|few
TGTGCCAGTAAGGTAGGCGGGGGCCGGAACGAGCAGTACTTC
CASKVGGGRNEQYF
>TRBV6-5|TRBJ1-2|TRBD1|NA
TGTGCCAGCAGCGTCGACAGGGGGCGCTCCTATGGCTACACCTTC
CASSVDRGRSYGYTF
>TRBV7-3|TRBJ2-1|NA|many
TGTGCCAGCAGCTTAGGAGGGCTGGGGCCGAGCTCCTACAATGAGCAGTTCTTC
CASSLGGLGPSSYNEQFF
>TRBV5-1|TRBJ1-6|TRBD1|NA
TGCGCCAGCAGCTTGGCCTTCGGACAGGGGCCAGATTCACCCCTCCACTTT
CASSLAFGQGPDSPLHF
>TRBV5-1|TRBJ1-3|TRBD1|many
TGCGCCAGCAGCTTAGGGACAGCCGGAAACACCATATATTTT
CASSLGTAGNTIYF
>TRBV12-3/TRBV12-4|TRBJ2-7|NA|once
TGTGCCAGCAGTTTGGGCCCCATCTACGAGCAGTACTTC
CASSLGPIYEQYF
>TRBV25-1|TRBJ1-1|NA|NA
TGTGCCAGCAACGGGGGCACTGAAGCTTTCTTT
CASNGGTEAFF
>TRBV6-6|TRBJ1-1|NA|NA
TGTGCCAGCAGTTACAGACAGACGAACACTGAAGCTTTCTTT
CASSYRQTNTEAFF
>TRBV20-1|TRBJ2-1|TRBD1|NA
TGCAGTGCTAGTGGCAGGGGGCGCAACAATGAGCAGTTCTTC
CSASGRGRNNEQFF
>TRBV5-1|TRBJ1-2|NA|once
TGCGCCAGCAGCTCCGACAGAATCTATGGCTACACCTTC
CASSSDRIYGYTF
>TRBV11-2|TRBJ2-7|TRBD2|NA
TGTGCCAGCAGCCAGACTAGCGGGACAACCTACGAGCAGTACTTC
CASSQTSGTTYEQYF
>TRBV14|TRBJ2-5|NA|NA
TGTGCCAGCAGCCAAATGACTACCCCGGAGACCCAGTACTTC
CASSQMTTPETQYF
>TRBV3-1/TRBV3-2|TRBJ2-7|NA|NA
TGTGCCAGCAGCCAACTAAACGAGCAGTACTTC
CASSQLNEQYF
>TRBV5-1|TRBJ2-3|TRBD1|many
TGCGCCAGCAGCTTGGCGGGACAGGGGGCCACAGATACGCAGTATTTT
CASSLAGQGATDTQYF
>TRBV4-1|TRBJ2-2|TRBD1|NA
TGCGCCAGCAGCCAATCCCCAGGGGGCGCGAACACCGGGGAGCTGTTTTTT
CASSQSPGGANTGELFF
>TRBV6-5|TRBJ1-2|TRBD1|NA
TGTGCCAGCAGACAACCGGGACAGGCACATGGCTACACCTTC
CASRQPGQAHGYTF
>TRBV10-2|TRBJ1-1|NA|NA
TGCGCCAGCAGTGATTCTCGGACAGCTGATAGTGCTTTCTTT
CASSDSRTADSAFF
>TRBV7-3|TRBJ2-1|NA|NA
TGTGCCAGCAGCTCATATGGAGGGGGCCAATACAATGAGCAGTTCTTC
CASSSYGGGQYNEQFF
>TRBV5-5|TRBJ1-2|TRBD1|NA
TGTGCCAGCAGCCCGCAAGCAGGGGGAGACTATGGCTACACCTTC
CASSPQAGGDYGYTF
>TRBV5-1|TRBJ1-2|TRBD1|NA
TGCGCCAGCAGCCCGGGACAGGCCGAGGGCTACACCTTC
CASSPGQAEGYTF
>TRBV5-4|TRBJ2-5|NA|NA
TGTGCCAGCAGCTCGGTCGGGGAGACGGAGACCCAGTACTTC
CASSSVGETETQYF
>TRBV9|TRBJ2-7|NA|once
TGTGCCAGCAGCGTAACTTACGGGAGTGCGTACGAGCAGTACTTC
CASSVTYGSAYEQYF
>TRBV5-6|TRBJ2-1|NA|NA
TGTGCCAGCAGCTTGTACAGGCGTCGCTCCTACAATGAGCAGTTCTTC
CASSLYRRRSYNEQFF
>TRBV7-2|TRBJ1-5|TRBD1|NA
TGTGCCAGCAGCTTTTCGACAGGGCCCCAGCCCCAGCATTTT
CASSFSTGPQPQHF
>TRBV5-1|TRBJ2-7|NA|NA
TGCGCCAGCAGCCTAGGCTACGAGCAGTACTTC
CASSLGYEQYF
>TRBV5-6|TRBJ1-4|NA|NA
TGTGCCAGCAGCCGGGGGAGAAATGAAAAACTGTTTTTT
CASSRGRNEKLFF
>TRBV19|TRBJ1-6|NA|NA
TGTGCCAGTAGTACCCTGAGCTCCTATAATTCACCCCTCCACTTT
CASSTLSSYNSPLHF
>TRBV9|TRBJ1-2|NA|NA
TGTGCCAGCACCTCAGGCAGATCTTCCTATGGCTACACCTTC
CASTSGRSSYGYTF
>TRBV4-3|TRBJ1-5|NA|NA
TGCGCCAGCAGCCAAGATTTCCAGGGACTGGGGGGACGGCAGCCCCAGCATTTT
CASSQDFQGLGGRQPQHF
>TRBV6-4|TRBJ1-1|NA|NA
TGTGCCAGCAGTGACACCGGGTTGAACACTGAAGCTTTCTTT
CASSDTGLNTEAFF
>TRBV7-2|TRBJ1-2|NA|NA
TGTGCCAGCAGCTTAGCCACAGGGTGGTCTCAAGGCTACACCTTC
CASSLATGWSQGYTF
>TRBV11-3|TRBJ2-7|TRBD1|NA
TGTGCCAGCAGCCTGGGACAGGGGGTCTACGAGCAGTACTTC
CASSLGQGVYEQYF
>TRBV27|TRBJ2-3|TRBD2|NA
TGTGCCAGCAGTTTAGCAGGACTAGCGGGAGGCCCAGATACGCAGTATTTT
CASSLAGLAGGPDTQYF
>TRBV3-1/TRBV3-2|TRBJ1-2|NA|NA
TGTGCCAGCAGCCATTTAGAGAGGAGAAGTGGCTACACCTTC
CASSHLERRSGYTF
>TRBV27|TRBJ2-7|TRBD1|NA
TGTGCCAGCAGTCCAGGGGGAACTTACGAGCAGTACTTC
CASSPGGTYEQYF
>TRBV19|TRBJ2-1|TRBD2|NA
TGTGCCAGTAGTATAGTAGCGGGACGTCCCTACAATGAGCAGTTCTTC
CASSIVAGRPYNEQFF
>TRBV9|TRBJ2-1|TRBD2|NA
TGTGCCAGCAGCGTAGCGCTAGCGGGAGGACACAATGAGCAGTTCTTC
CASSVALAGGHNEQFF
>TRBV29-1|TRBJ1-4|TRBD1|NA
TGCAGCGTGAGGACAGGGGGTGGTGAAAAACTGTTTTTT
CSVRTGGGEKLFF
>TRBV3-1/TRBV3-2|TRBJ1-2|NA|few
TGTGCCAGCAGCCAAGTGAACGGGTTATGGGGCTACACCTTC
CASSQVNGLWGYTF
>TRBV3-1/TRBV3-2|TRBJ2-2|NA|NA
TGTGCCAGCAGTGCGCCTTTTCTAGCCAACACCGGGGAGCTGTTTTTT
CASSAPFLANTGELFF
>TRBV5-1|TRBJ2-6|TRBD1|NA
TGCGCCAGCAGCTTCACGACAGGGGACGGGGCCAACGTCCTGACTTTC
CASSFTTGDGANVLTF
>TRBV7-2|TRBJ2-7|NA|NA
TGTGCCAGCAGCTCCCGGGACTTCTCCTACGAGCAGTACTTC
CASSSRDFSYEQYF
>TRBV28|TRBJ2-3|TRBD2|NA
TGTGCCAGCTTTGGACTAGCTAGAACCACAGATACGCAGTATTTT
CASFGLARTTDTQYF
>TRBV10-3|TRBJ1-2|TRBD1|NA
TGTGCCATCAGGGGGACAGGGGAAGTGTATGGCTACACCTTC
CAIRGTGEVYGYTF
>TRBV12-3/TRBV12-4|TRBJ1-4|NA|NA
TGTGCCACCGGCGAGGAACCTAATGAAAAACTGTTTTTT
CATGEEPNEKLFF
>TRBV5-1|TRBJ2-1|TRBD2|NA
TGCGCCAGCAGCCCGTGGACTAGGAGTGAGCAGTTCTTC
CASSPWTRSEQFF
>TRBV7-9|TRBJ1-5|NA|once
TGTGCCAGCAGACAGGATAGCAATCAGCCCCAGCATTTT
CASRQDSNQPQHF
>TRBV19|TRBJ1-1|NA|many
TGTGCCAGTAGTCCCCGGACACGTCGGGACTCTGAAGCTTTCTTT
CASSPRTRRDSEAFF
>TRBV27|TRBJ2-1|TRBD2|NA
TGTGCCAGCAGCCCAGGGCTAATTATCGCCGGGAGGGAGCAGTTCTTC
CASSPGLIIAGREQFF